What follows describes a single TCR beta chain. Its antigen is undetermined. The assay was immunoSEQ multiplex PCR, and TCRdb's table has in-frame clones only and misses some. The sample records 2 million to 3 million clones, 93% being singletons. The entry originates in a study of shared clonotypes between healthy human individuals. Study as a whole: The people who gave samples were two women and a few men aged 18 to 49. There were three CD4 naive, three CD4 memory, two CD8 naive and one CD8 memory plates per donor.

V shed 4 bases, J shed 4 bases, and the junction held 9 bases outside the gene matches. In germline, CDR1 is SGDLS, CDR2 YYNGEE. The CDR3 extends over 16 amino acids. Findings and caveats of the study: Memory subsets generally showed smaller estimated richness than naive subsets did.

The origin of this receptor is a man aged 18-30 years in good health. Some clones in this sample may be carry-over from other donors' samples. The chain has TRBV9 and TRBJ2-1; 9 bases agree with TRBD2. The sequenced sample was naive CD4+ T cells from PBMCs. Subset here: CD45RA+ positively selected. CDR3 DNA sequence: TGTGCCAGCAGCCCCCGGGCTAGCGGGGAATACAATGAGCAGTTCTTC. This translates into CASSPRASGEYNEQFF.